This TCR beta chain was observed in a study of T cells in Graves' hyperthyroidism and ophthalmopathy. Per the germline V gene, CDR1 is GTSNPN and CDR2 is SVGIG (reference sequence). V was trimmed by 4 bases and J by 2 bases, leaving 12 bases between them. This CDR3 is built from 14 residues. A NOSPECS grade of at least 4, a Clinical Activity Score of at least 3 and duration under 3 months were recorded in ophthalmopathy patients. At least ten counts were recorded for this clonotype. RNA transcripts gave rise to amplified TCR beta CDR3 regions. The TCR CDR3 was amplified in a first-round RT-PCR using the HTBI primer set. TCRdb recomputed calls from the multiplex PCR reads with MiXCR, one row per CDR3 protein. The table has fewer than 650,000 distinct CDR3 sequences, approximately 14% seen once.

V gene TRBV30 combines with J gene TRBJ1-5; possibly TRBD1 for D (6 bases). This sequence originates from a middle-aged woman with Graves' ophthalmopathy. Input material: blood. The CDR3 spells CAWTAGQRNQPQHF. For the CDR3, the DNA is TGTGCCTGGACCGCGGGACAACGCAATCAGCCCCAGCATTTT.